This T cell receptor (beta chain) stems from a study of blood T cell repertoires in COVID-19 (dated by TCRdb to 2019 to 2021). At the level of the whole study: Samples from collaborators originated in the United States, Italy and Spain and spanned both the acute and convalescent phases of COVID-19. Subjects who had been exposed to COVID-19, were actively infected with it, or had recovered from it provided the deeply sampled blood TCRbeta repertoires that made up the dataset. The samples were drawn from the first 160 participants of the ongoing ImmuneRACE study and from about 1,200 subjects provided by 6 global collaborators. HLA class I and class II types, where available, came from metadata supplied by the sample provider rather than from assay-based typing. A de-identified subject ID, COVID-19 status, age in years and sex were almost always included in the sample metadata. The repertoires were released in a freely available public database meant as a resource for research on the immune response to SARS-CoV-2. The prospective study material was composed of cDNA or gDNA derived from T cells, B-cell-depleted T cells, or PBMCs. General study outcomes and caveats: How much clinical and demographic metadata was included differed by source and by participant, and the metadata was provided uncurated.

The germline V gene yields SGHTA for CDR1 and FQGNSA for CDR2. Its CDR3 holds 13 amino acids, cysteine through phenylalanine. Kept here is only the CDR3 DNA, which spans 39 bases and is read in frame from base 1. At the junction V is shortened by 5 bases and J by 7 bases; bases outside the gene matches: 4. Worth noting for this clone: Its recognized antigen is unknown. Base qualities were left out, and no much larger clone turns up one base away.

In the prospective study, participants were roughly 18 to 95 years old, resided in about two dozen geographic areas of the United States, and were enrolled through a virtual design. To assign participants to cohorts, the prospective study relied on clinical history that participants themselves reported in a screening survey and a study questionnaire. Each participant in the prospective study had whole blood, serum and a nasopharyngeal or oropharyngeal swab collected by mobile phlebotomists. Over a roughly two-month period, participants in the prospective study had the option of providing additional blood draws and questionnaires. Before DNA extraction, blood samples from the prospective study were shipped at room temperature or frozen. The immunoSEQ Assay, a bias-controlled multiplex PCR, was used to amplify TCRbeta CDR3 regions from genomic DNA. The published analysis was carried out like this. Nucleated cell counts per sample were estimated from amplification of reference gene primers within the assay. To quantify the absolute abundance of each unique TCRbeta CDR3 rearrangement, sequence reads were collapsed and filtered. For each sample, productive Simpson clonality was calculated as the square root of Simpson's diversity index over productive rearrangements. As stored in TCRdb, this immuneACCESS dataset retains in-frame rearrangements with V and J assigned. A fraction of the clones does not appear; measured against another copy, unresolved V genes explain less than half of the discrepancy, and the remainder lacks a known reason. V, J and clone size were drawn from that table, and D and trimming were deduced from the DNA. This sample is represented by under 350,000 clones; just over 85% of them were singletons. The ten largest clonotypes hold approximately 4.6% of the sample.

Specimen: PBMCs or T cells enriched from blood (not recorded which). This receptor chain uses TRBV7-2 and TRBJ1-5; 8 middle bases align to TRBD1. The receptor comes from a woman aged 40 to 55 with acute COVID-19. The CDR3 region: CASSQDRVQPQHF. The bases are TGTGCCAGCAGCCAGGACAGGGTGCAGCCCCAGCATTTT.